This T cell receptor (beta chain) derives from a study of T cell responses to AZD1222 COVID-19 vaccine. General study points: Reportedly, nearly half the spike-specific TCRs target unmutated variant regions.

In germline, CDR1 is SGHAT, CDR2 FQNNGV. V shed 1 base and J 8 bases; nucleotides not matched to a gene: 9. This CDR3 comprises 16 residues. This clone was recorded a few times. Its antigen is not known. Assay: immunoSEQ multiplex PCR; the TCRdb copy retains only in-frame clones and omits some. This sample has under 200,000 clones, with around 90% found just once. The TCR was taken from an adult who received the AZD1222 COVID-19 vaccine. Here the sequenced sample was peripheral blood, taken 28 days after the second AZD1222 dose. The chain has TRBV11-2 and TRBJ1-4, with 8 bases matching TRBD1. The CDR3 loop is CASSLVVAGGNEKLFF. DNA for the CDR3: TGTGCCAGCAGCTTAGTCGTGGCAGGGGGCAACGAAAAACTGTTTTTT.